What follows are 22 T cell receptor beta chains derived from one specimen sequenced in a study of T-cell reconstitution after alpha-beta-depleted transplantation in children. Unique molecular identifiers were used to barcode this TCRbeta library. A single record per CDR3 protein comes from TCRdb applying MiXCR to the PCR reads. Of approximately 110,000 distinct CDR3 sequences in the sample, 10% to 13% were seen once. The material sequenced was PBMCs, taken before TCRalphabeta/CD19-depleted stem cell transplant. Source of these receptors: a boy under 10 years old with acute lymphoblastic leukemia, due to receive a stem cell transplant.

J is TRBJ2-4 and V is TRBV27, with 7 bases identical to TRBD2. In germline, CDR1 is MNHEY, CDR2 SMNVEV (reference sequence). This CDR3 comprises 14 residues. J lost 6 bases, V lost 2 bases, and 4 bases had no gene match. The CDR3 here is CASSLAGVTNIQYF. CDR3 in DNA: TGTGCCAGCAGTTTAGCGGGAGTGACAAACATTCAGTACTTC.

J is TRBJ2-3 and V is TRBV29-1; 13 nucleotides agree with TRBD2. Losses at the gene ends were 3 bases for V and 4 bases for J; bases not matched to a gene: 10. The CDR3 sequence is 17 residues long. Germline assignment: CDR1 SQVTM and CDR2 ANQGSEA. The DNA for the CDR3 is TGCAGCGTTGATCGGACTAGCGGGAGTGGTGTGGCAGATACGCAGTATTTT. Translation: CSVDRTSGSGVADTQYF.

In DNA form, the CDR3 reads TGCAGTGCTAGAGAGGGACAGGGGGCTTTAAACTATGGCTACACCTTC. Residues: CSAREGQGALNYGYTF. This chain joins TRBV20-1 and TRBJ1-2, with 12 bases aligning to TRBD1. Germline trimming cut 0 bases from V and 2 bases from J; bases unmatched to any gene: 4. Germline V lookup: CDR1 DFQATT, CDR2 SNEGSKA (reference sequence). CDR3 length: 16 residues.

There are many counts of this clonotype. This chain joins TRBV7-6 and TRBJ1-3; D unclear. CDR3 size: 13 residues. Germline V gene data show CDR1 as SGHVS and CDR2 as FNYEAQ. Trimming left V 5 bases short and J 9 bases short, with 14 bases between. Here the CDR3 reads CASSAGLKGTIYF. CDR3 coding DNA: TGTGCCAGCAGCGCTGGGCTTAAGGGCACCATATATTTT.

This clonotype came up many times. V gene TRBV5-1 combines with J gene TRBJ2-1; 10 nucleotides align to TRBD2. CDR1 is SGHRS and CDR2 is YFSETQ in the germline V gene. The CDR3 loop spans 17 amino acids. With V trimmed by 4 bases and J by 5 bases, 12 bases remained unmatched. The CDR3 region has the DNA TGCGCCAGCAGCCCTGCACCGGGACTAGCGAGAAACAATGAGCAGTTCTTC. Translating gives CASSPAPGLARNNEQFF. Using reference TRBV5-1 and TRBJ2-1 for the parts outside the CDR3, the full variable domain is KAGVTQTPRYLIKTRGQQVTLSCSPISGHRSVSWYQQTPGQGLQFLFEYFSETQRNKGNFPGRFSGRQFSNSRSEMNVSTLELGDSALYLCASSPAPGLARNNEQFFGPGTRLTVL.

In its sample, this clonotype was seen a few times. This chain joins TRBV5-1 and TRBJ2-3, with D possibly being TRBD2 (6 bases). V was shortened by 5 bases and J by 3 bases, with 10 bases between the two germline ends. The CDR3 runs 13 residues. Germline V gene sequence: CDR1 SGHRS, CDR2 YFSETQ. The CDR3: CASRGGPTDTQYF. The CDR3, as DNA: TGCGCCAGCAGAGGAGGGCCGACAGATACGCAGTATTTT.

The genes are TRBV5-1 and TRBJ2-3; D is perhaps TRBD2 (6 bases). The CDR3 contains 16 residues. Germline lookup yields CDR1 SGHRS and CDR2 YFSETQ. Trimming pared 3 bases from V and 2 bases from J, leaving 16 bases between. The CDR3 nucleotides read TGCGCCAGCAGCTCGGGGGACGCTTTTCCCACAGATACGCAGTATTTT. This translates into CASSSGDAFPTDTQYF.

This clonotype was found many times. The V gene is TRBV7-9, the J gene TRBJ2-2, with D perhaps TRBD1 (6 bases). The CDR3 is 14 residues long. Trimming pared 7 bases from V and 5 bases from J, leaving 14 bases between. Germline V gene lookup returns CDR1 SEHNR and CDR2 FQNEAQ (reference sequence). The CDR3 reads CASTEQGFTGELFF. The CDR3 DNA follows: TGTGCCAGCACAGAACAGGGATTTACCGGGGAGCTGTTTTTT.

This clonotype was recorded at least ten times. The V and J genes are TRBV7-2 and TRBJ2-5; either TRBD1 or TRBD2 may fit D (5 bases each). CDR1 and CDR2 (germline): SGHTA, FQGNSA. The V end lost 4 bases, the J end lost 5 bases, and 20 bases lay between the germline ends. The CDR3 is made up of 16 amino acids. The CDR3 reads CASSWGWGSLRETQYF. The CDR3 nucleotides read TGTGCCAGCAGCTGGGGATGGGGGAGTTTGCGTGAGACCCAGTACTTC.

This clonotype was observed at least ten times. This chain uses TRBV5-1 with TRBJ2-5; no reliable D call. This CDR3 is 14 amino acids long. Germline CDR1 reads SGHRS; CDR2 reads YFSETQ. V lost 5 bases to trimming and J lost 5 bases, with 16 bases between them. The CDR3 sequence: CASRSNIGVETQYF. Written as DNA, the CDR3 is TGCGCCAGCAGGAGTAACATCGGAGTGGAGACCCAGTACTTC.

This clonotype was detected ten times or more. The chain carries TRBV20-1 and TRBJ2-1; 11 bases agree with TRBD1. Germline V gene sequence: CDR1 DFQATT, CDR2 SNEGSKA (reference sequence). This CDR3 comprises 18 residues. Trimming took 0 bases from V and 0 from J; bases not matched to a gene: 7. As DNA, the CDR3 is TGCAGTGCTAGAGAGGGACAGGGGGGAATGAGCTCCTACAATGAGCAGTTCTTC. The encoded protein is CSAREGQGGMSSYNEQFF.

As concerns this clonotype: This clone may be a read error of a much larger clone one base away. This chain links TRBV18 with TRBJ2-5; D is uncertain. The germline V gene encodes CDR1 KGHSH and CDR2 LQKENI. This CDR3 has 15 amino acids. V lost 0 bases and J lost 7, with 15 bases in between. CDR3 loop: CASSPPSPPFRTQYF. The CDR3 DNA is TGTGCCAGCTCACCACCGAGTCCCCCATTCCGGACCCAGTACTTC.

This clonotype has more than one count but fewer than ten. One end of the junction varies from germline; a read error may be responsible. V is TRBV25-1 and J is TRBJ2-5, with D tentatively TRBD1 (8 bases). This CDR3 is 14 amino acids long. Germline lookup yields CDR1 MGHDK and CDR2 SYGVNS. Here the CDR3 DNA reads TGTGCCAGCAGTGACCCGACAGGGGTCGCGCGGGAGACGTTC. Residues: CASSDPTGVARETF. Full variable domain (rest looked up from reference TRBV25-1 and TRBJ2-5): EADIYQTPRYLVIGTGKKITLECSQTMGHDKMYWYQQDPGMELHLIHYSYGVNSTEKGDLSSESTVSRIRTEHFPLTLESARPSHTSQYLCASSDPTGVARETFGPGTRLLVL.

This clonotype was observed a few times. This sequence joins TRBV20-1 and TRBJ1-6, with D perhaps TRBD1 (5 bases). This CDR3 spans 15 amino acids. Trimming left V 2 bases short and J 5 bases short, with 13 bases between. Germline V gene sequence: CDR1 DFQATT, CDR2 SNEGSKA (reference sequence). CDR3 residues: CSARQPGRNNSPLHF. Here the CDR3 DNA reads TGCAGTGCTAGACAACCGGGACGGAATAATTCACCCCTCCACTTT.

The chain joins TRBV6-5 to TRBJ2-1; D is unclear. Trimming stripped 0 bases from V and 5 bases from J, with 8 bases between. The CDR3 is made up of 14 amino acids. Germline V gene data show CDR1 as MNHEY and CDR2 as SVGAGI. This chain's CDR3 is CASSYSILNNEQFF. The CDR3, as DNA: TGTGCCAGCAGTTACTCGATACTCAACAATGAGCAGTTCTTC.

This clonotype was detected only a few times. The chain couples TRBV6-5 to TRBJ1-1; 8 nucleotides line up with TRBD1. Germline CDR1 is MNHEY and CDR2 is SVGAGI. Trimming at V came to 6 bases and at J to 0 bases, leaving 3 bases not matched to a gene. The CDR3 sequence is 14 residues long. CDR3 amino acids: CASSRGQVNTEAFF. The DNA of the CDR3 is TGTGCCAGCAGCCGGGGACAGGTGAACACTGAAGCTTTCTTT.

V gene TRBV4-1 combines with J gene TRBJ2-2, with TRBD2 identical over 8 bases. V trimming: 3 bases; J trimming: 5 bases; junction bases outside the gene matches: 14. The CDR3 loop spans 18 amino acids. Per the germline V gene, CDR1 is MGHRA and CDR2 is YSYEKL. CDR3 region: CASSQSPLAGGRTGELFF. In nucleotides, the CDR3 is TGCGCCAGCAGCCAGTCCCCTCTGGCGGGAGGTAGGACCGGGGAGCTGTTTTTT.

This clonotype has a count of ten or more. The chain couples TRBV10-3 to TRBJ2-1, with D possibly being TRBD1 (5 bases). CDR1 ENHRY and CDR2 SYGVKD come from the germline V gene. The ends were cut back, 10 bases at V and 0 bases at J, with 10 bases in the middle. The CDR3 totals 13 residues. The CDR3 protein is CATAQGSYNEQFF. The CDR3 region has the DNA TGTGCCACCGCCCAGGGCTCCTACAATGAGCAGTTCTTC.

This clonotype was counted many times. The chain combines TRBV20-1 with TRBJ2-7, with 11 bases lining up with TRBD1. The CDR3 has 15 residues. Germline CDR1 and CDR2: DFQATT and SNEGSKA (reference sequence). J was trimmed by 1 base and V by 5 bases; bases with no gene match: 7. CDR3 amino acids: CSASPGTGGSYEQYF. As DNA, the CDR3 is TGCAGTGCTTCGCCGGGGACAGGGGGATCCTACGAGCAGTACTTC.

This clonotype occurred many times. The chain carries TRBV27 and TRBJ2-1; perhaps TRBD1 as D (5 bases). Trimming took 3 bases from V and 6 from J, leaving 12 bases between them. Germline-derived CDR1 and CDR2 are MNHEY and SMNVEV (reference sequence). This CDR3 is 14 amino acids long. The CDR3 region has the DNA TGTGCCAGCAGTTTCCCAGGGAAGACCAATGAGCAGTTCTTC. This codes for CASSFPGKTNEQFF.

The rearrangement uses TRBV27 and TRBJ2-2; perhaps TRBD1 as D (5 bases). CDR3 length: 14 amino acids. Looked up from germline, CDR1 is MNHEY and CDR2 is SMNVEV (reference sequence). The V end was cut by 6 bases, the J end by 3 bases, with 11 bases between. The CDR3 here is CASRSGWDTGELFF. The CDR3 coding sequence is TGTGCCAGCAGGTCAGGGTGGGACACCGGGGAGCTGTTTTTT.

The table lists this clonotype with a few counts. This chain connects TRBV3-1 to TRBJ2-3, with D unresolved. Looked up from germline, CDR1 is LGHDT and CDR2 is YNNKEL (reference sequence). This CDR3 contains 16 residues. V was pared by 4 bases and J by 2 bases, with 16 bases between. CDR3 DNA sequence: TGTGCCAGCAGCCCTTCCGCCAGGTCTTCCACAGATACGCAGTATTTT. Residues: CASSPSARSSTDTQYF.